Detailed here is one T cell receptor beta chain. Its target is unknown. In preparing the TRB cDNA libraries, 5' RACE with UMI labels was used. TCRdb re-called the 5' RACE reads; every CDR3 protein appears as one record, without DNA. The sample table includes approximately 140,000 distinct CDR3 sequences. This record comes from a study of CXCR3-negative and CXCR3-positive naive CD8 T cells. Whole-study findings and limits: Against CXCR3-negative naive cells, CXCR3-positive naive cells showed more hydrophobic TRB CDR3s.

CDR1 is SEHNR, CDR2 FQNEAQ, per germline (reference sequence). The CDR3 sequence is 15 residues long. This receptor was obtained from a human donor in good health. Some clones in this sample may be carry-over from other donors' samples. The rearrangement joins TRBV7-9 to TRBJ1-3; no DNA is available, so the TRBD1 call from TCRdb remains unchecked. The sequenced sample consisted of naive CXCR3+ CD8+ T cells from blood. The subset here: CD45RO-CCR7+CD27+CD95- naive CD8+ T cells expressing CXCR3 (TNR3+). CDR3 loop: CASSLNLGGADTIYF.